This passage covers 28 T cell receptor beta chains from one sample sequenced in a study of control samples from healthy donors and cancer patients. This table comes from immunoSEQ multiplex PCR, and its TCRdb copy is limited to in-frame clones, with some not included. The sample has 120,000 or so clones, roughly nine tenths seen once. The specimen was blood. The receptors derive from a woman younger than 35 in good health.

The chain joins TRBV6-5 to TRBJ1-4; 8 positions agree with TRBD1. V shed 6 bases, J shed 6 bases, and the junction held 6 bases outside the gene matches. CDR1 is MNHEY, CDR2 SVGAGI, per germline. The CDR3 consists of 14 residues. The CDR3 DNA reads TGTGCCAGCAGACAACAGGGGGTAGATGAAAAACTGTTTTTT. Translating gives CASRQQGVDEKLFF.

In its sample, this clone was seen once. V usage is TRBV28 and J usage is TRBJ2-3; 7 bases map to TRBD2. This CDR3 has 14 residues. V dropped 6 bases and J dropped 5; count of bases not matched to a gene: 8. Germline CDR1 and CDR2: MDHEN and SYDVKM. This CDR3 reads CASRGEGRGDTQYF. The DNA for the CDR3 is TGTGCCAGCAGAGGGGAGGGCCGTGGAGATACGCAGTATTTT.

This clone was detected once. This sequence joins TRBV28 and TRBJ1-4, with 7 positions matching TRBD1. The V gene's germline CDR1 is MDHEN and CDR2 SYDVKM. V shed 2 bases, J shed 5 bases, and the junction held 5 bases outside the gene matches. The CDR3 is 15 amino acids. CDR3 sequence: CASSLITGQNEKLFF. CDR3 nucleotides: TGTGCCAGCAGTTTAATTACGGGACAGAATGAAAAACTGTTTTTT. The full variable domain, with the rest looked up from reference TRBV28 and TRBJ1-4, is DVKVTQSSRYLVKRTGEKVFLECVQDMDHENMFWYRQDPGLGLRLIYFSYDVKMKEKGDIPEGYSVSREKKERFSLILESASTNQTSMYLCASSLITGQNEKLFFGSGTQLSVL.

The chain links TRBV18 to TRBJ2-5; D remains unclear. Germline V gives CDR1 KGHSH, CDR2 LQKENI. Trimming cost V 2 bases and J 4 bases, with 8 bases left between them. This CDR3 contains 13 residues. The DNA of the CDR3 is TGTGCCAGCTCACCATACCAAGGAGAGACCCAGTACTTC. This translates into CASSPYQGETQYF.

The CDR3 region has the DNA TGTGCCAGCAGTGAAACGGGGGACACTGAAGCTTTCTTT. It translates to CASSETGDTEAFF. The rearrangement joins TRBV2 to TRBJ1-1; D might be TRBD1 (5 bases). Germline lookup yields CDR1 SNHLY and CDR2 FYNNEI. The CDR3 has 13 residues. V lost 2 bases to trimming and J lost 3 bases, with 7 bases between them.

The V and J genes are TRBV19 and TRBJ2-4, with D tentatively TRBD1 (6 bases). CDR1 and CDR2 (germline): LNHDA, SQIVND (reference sequence). The CDR3 is 14 residues long. Trimming pared 6 bases from V and 6 bases from J, leaving 15 bases between. The CDR3: CASSPHREPNIQYF. The CDR3 DNA reads as TGTGCCAGTAGCCCGCACAGGGAACCAAACATTCAGTACTTC.

The chain has TRBV7-9 and TRBJ2-2; D possibly corresponds to TRBD1 (6 bases). Between the trimmed V and J ends, which lost 0 bases and 1 base, there was a span of 18 bases. The CDR3 runs 19 residues. From germline, CDR1 is SEHNR and CDR2 FQNEAQ (reference sequence). The CDR3 bases are TGTGCCAGCAGCTTAGCCTTCTCAATCGACAGGCGGAACACCGGGGAGCTGTTTTTT. Encoded protein: CASSLAFSIDRRNTGELFF. Full variable domain (remainder filled in from reference TRBV7-9 and TRBJ2-2): DTGVSQNPRHKITKRGQNVTFRCDPISEHNRLYWYRQTLGQGPEFLTYFQNEAQLEKSRLLSDRFSAERPKGSFSTLEIQRTEQGDSAMYLCASSLAFSIDRRNTGELFFGEGSRLTVL.

The J gene is TRBJ2-3, the V gene TRBV2; D uncertain. Trimming stripped 6 bases from V and 6 bases from J, with 7 bases between. CDR3 length: 11 residues. Germline CDR1 reads SNHLY; CDR2 reads FYNNEI. The CDR3 reads CASRTRDTQYF. Written as DNA, the CDR3 is TGTGCCAGCAGAACGCGGGATACGCAGTATTTT.

The chain is built from TRBV30 and TRBJ1-5, with a weak D call TRBD1 (6 bases). Trimming cost V 2 bases and J 1 base, with 12 bases left between them. Germline V lookup: CDR1 GTSNPN, CDR2 SVGIG (reference sequence). This CDR3 comprises 15 residues. CDR3 protein: CAWSKGVQSNQPQHF. CDR3 DNA sequence: TGTGCCTGGAGTAAGGGGGTTCAGAGCAATCAGCCCCAGCATTTT.

The rearrangement joins TRBV19 to TRBJ1-2; D remains ambiguous. Germline V gene sequence: CDR1 LNHDA, CDR2 SQIVND (reference sequence). V was shortened by 6 bases and J by 4 bases, with 12 bases between the two germline ends. The CDR3 consists of 13 residues. CDR3: CASSPGWGYGYTF. DNA of the CDR3: TGTGCCAGTAGCCCCGGGTGGGGCTATGGCTACACCTTC.

V and J are TRBV5-6 and TRBJ2-5, with TRBD1 as a possible D gene (6 bases). CDR3 size: 14 residues. From germline, CDR1 is SGHDT and CDR2 YYEEEE. V was clipped by 0 bases and J by 4 bases, with 10 bases between them. The CDR3 loop is CASSLGTVRETQYF. The CDR3 nucleotides read TGTGCCAGCAGCTTGGGGACAGTACGAGAGACCCAGTACTTC. Based on the CDR3 plus reference TRBV5-6 and TRBJ2-5, the full variable domain is DAGVTQSPTHLIKTRGQQVTLRCSPKSGHDTVSWYQQALGQGPQFIFQYYEEEERQRGNFPDRFSGHQFPNYSSELNVNALLLGDSALYLCASSLGTVRETQYFGPGTRLLVL.

The gene calls are TRBV5-1 and TRBJ2-1, with D tentatively TRBD2 (6 bases). In germline, CDR1 is SGHRS, CDR2 YFSETQ. V lost 3 bases and J 6 bases, leaving 16 bases between the germline ends. The CDR3 sequence is 15 residues long. CDR3 bases: TGCGCCAGCAGCTCCCCCGGTTTGCGGGGCAATGAGCAGTTCTTC. It is translated as CASSSPGLRGNEQFF.

The CDR3 DNA is TGCGCCAGCAGTCAATCACGGCGAGGAGGTGGTTATGGCTACACCTTC. Protein sequence: CASSQSRRGGGYGYTF. The chain links TRBV23-1 to TRBJ1-2; no clear D gene. TRBV23-1 belongs to the ORF category, with a function that is uncertain. This CDR3 has 16 residues. The V end was cut by 0 bases, the J end by 5 bases, with 16 bases between.

DNA for the CDR3: TGTGCCAGTAGTGGGGACAGCAATTCACCCCTCCACTTT. Its protein product is CASSGDSNSPLHF. The chain couples TRBV19 to TRBJ1-6; 7 nucleotides match TRBD1. Looked up from germline, CDR1 is LNHDA and CDR2 is SQIVND (reference sequence). This CDR3 region has 13 residues. V was clipped by 5 bases and J by 7 bases; unmatched bases: 2.

This clone appeared a few times. The rearrangement joins TRBV2 to TRBJ2-3; 12 nucleotides agree with TRBD2. Per germline, CDR1 SNHLY and CDR2 FYNNEI. J gave up 12 bases and V 0 bases, and 7 bases lay outside the gene matches. The CDR3 has 15 amino acids. This CDR3 is CASSEATSGGAHQYF. DNA for the CDR3: TGTGCCAGCAGTGAAGCGACTAGCGGGGGAGCCCATCAGTATTTT.

The CDR3 nucleotides are TGTGCCAGCAACAGCGGGAGGGGTTCCTACAATGAGCAGTTCTTC. As protein: CASNSGRGSYNEQFF. The chain joins TRBV28 to TRBJ2-1; TRBD2 matches at 10 bases. Looked up from germline, CDR1 is MDHEN and CDR2 is SYDVKM. V shed 7 bases, J shed 1 base, and the junction held 4 bases outside the gene matches. There are 15 residues in the CDR3.

The chain has TRBV7-3 and TRBJ2-3; the D is unclear. The CDR3 length is 13 residues. CDR1 is SGHTA and CDR2 is FQGTGA in the germline V gene. Trimming stripped 4 bases from V and 2 bases from J, with 7 bases between. The CDR3 loop reads CASSSMDTDTQYF. As DNA, the CDR3 is TGTGCCAGCAGCTCCATGGACACAGATACGCAGTATTTT. Filled out from reference TRBV7-3 and TRBJ2-3, the complete variable domain reads GAGVSQTPSNKVTEKGKYVELRCDPISGHTALYWYRQSLGQGPEFLIYFQGTGAADDSGLPNDRFFAVRPEGSVSTLKIQRTERGDSAVYLCASSSMDTDTQYFGPGTRLTVL.

This clone was seen more than once but under ten times. This chain joins TRBV7-9 and TRBJ1-2; D not certain. The CDR3 has 12 residues. V was pared by 1 base and J by 5 bases, with 5 bases between. Germline CDR1 reads SEHNR; CDR2 reads FQNEAQ (reference sequence). Here the CDR3 DNA reads TGTGCCAGCAGCTTAGAGACTTATGGCTACACCTTC. Protein: CASSLETYGYTF.

This sequence joins TRBV28 and TRBJ2-7; 8 bases align to TRBD1. The CDR3 covers 16 residues. Germline V gives CDR1 MDHEN, CDR2 SYDVKM. The V gene end was trimmed by 5 bases and the J gene end by 3 bases; junction bases not matched to a gene: 12. The CDR3 is CASSSPRQGIIYEQYF. CDR3 in DNA: TGTGCCAGCAGTAGTCCGAGACAGGGGATCATCTACGAGCAGTACTTC.

J is TRBJ1-1 and V is TRBV7-9; no firm D call. Germline V gene data show CDR1 as SEHNR and CDR2 as FQNEAQ (reference sequence). Trimming cost V 5 bases and J 4 bases, with 14 bases left between them. This CDR3 is built from 14 residues. CDR3 loop: CASSPRETLTEAFF. The CDR3 DNA reads as TGTGCCAGCAGCCCACGGGAGACGCTCACTGAAGCTTTCTTT. The full variable domain, in which reference TRBV7-9 and TRBJ1-1 provide the parts outside the CDR3, is DTGVSQNPRHKITKRGQNVTFRCDPISEHNRLYWYRQTLGQGPEFLTYFQNEAQLEKSRLLSDRFSAERPKGSFSTLEIQRTEQGDSAMYLCASSPRETLTEAFFGQGTRLTVV.

The rearrangement joins TRBV14 to TRBJ1-2; tentatively, D is TRBD1 (5 bases). V dropped 4 bases and J dropped 3 bases, with 9 bases sitting between them. This CDR3 comprises 13 residues. Germline assignment: CDR1 SGHDN and CDR2 FVKESK. The CDR3 reads CASSPQGDYGYTF. In DNA, the CDR3 is TGTGCCAGCAGCCCTCAGGGTGACTATGGCTACACCTTC.

This chain links TRBV5-4 with TRBJ1-2; 7 nucleotides align to TRBD1. V was pared by 4 bases and J by 8 bases, with 17 bases of the junction left unmatched. The CDR3 consists of 16 residues. CDR1 SGHNT and CDR2 YYREEE come from the germline V gene (reference sequence). The CDR3 region has the DNA TGTGCCAGCAGCCCCCTTGGTAAGAAGGGGGCGGACGGCTACACCTTC. Translated, it gives CASSPLGKKGADGYTF.

The rearrangement uses TRBV4-2 and TRBJ2-2; either TRBD1 or TRBD2 may supply D (5 bases each). The ends were cut back, 0 bases at V and 3 bases at J, with 14 bases in the middle. Per the germline V gene, CDR1 is LGHNA and CDR2 is YNFKEQ. This CDR3 spans 17 amino acids. CDR3 region: CASSQDVRGVYTGELFF. The CDR3 DNA is TGTGCCAGCAGCCAAGATGTCAGAGGGGTTTACACCGGGGAGCTGTTTTTT.

This chain connects TRBV27 to TRBJ2-7; possibly TRBD1 for D (5 bases). The CDR3 spans 15 residues. V dropped 4 bases and J dropped 1 base, with 14 bases sitting between them. Germline assignment: CDR1 MNHEY and CDR2 SMNVEV (reference sequence). CDR3 DNA sequence: TGTGCCAGCAGTTCGCACAGGACCCAATCCTACGAGCAGTACTTC. Its translation: CASSSHRTQSYEQYF.

This clone has only one observation. The chain joins TRBV28 to TRBJ2-7; D may be TRBD1 (7 bases). CDR3 length: 22 amino acids. Between the trimmed V and J ends, which lost 6 bases and 5 bases, there was a span of 41 bases. CDR1 MDHEN and CDR2 SYDVKM come from the germline V gene. In DNA form, the CDR3 reads TGTGCCAGCAGGTTTGTGGATTCTACCCCCTGGAGACAGGGACTTTTAGAGAACGAGCAGTACTTC. Protein sequence: CASRFVDSTPWRQGLLENEQYF.

The genes are TRBV24-1 and TRBJ2-5; D tentatively fits TRBD1 or TRBD2 (5 bases each). The germline V gene encodes CDR1 KGHDR and CDR2 SFDVKD. Trimming cost V 5 bases and J 3 bases, with 15 bases left between them. The CDR3 totals 15 residues. The CDR3 nucleotides are TGTGCCACCAGTGGGGGGATGGGGGTGGAAGAGACCCAGTACTTC. It translates to CATSGGMGVEETQYF.

The chain combines TRBV7-2 with TRBJ2-3; TRBD2 agrees at 16 bases. From germline, CDR1 is SGHTA and CDR2 FQGNSA. V lost 5 bases to trimming and J lost 6 bases; unmatched junction nucleotides: 5. This CDR3 comprises 16 residues. CDR3 DNA sequence: TGTGCCAGCAGCCAGGGACTAGCGGGAGGGCGGGATACGCAGTATTTT. It encodes CASSQGLAGGRDTQYF.

V usage is TRBV6-6 and J usage is TRBJ2-3; D unclear. Trimming took 4 bases from V and 8 from J, leaving 10 bases between them. This CDR3 spans 12 amino acids. Germline CDR1 MNHNY, CDR2 SVGAGI (reference sequence). For the CDR3, the DNA is TGTGCCAGCAGTTTAGAAGAAGGTACGCAGTATTTT. This encodes CASSLEEGTQYF.